This is a list of T cell receptor beta chains from one sample in a study of blood T cell repertoires in COVID-19. Sequencing used immunoSEQ multiplex PCR; TCRdb keeps in-frame clones, though not all of them. The table shows some 160,000 clones, with 85% to 90% occurring only once. The sample was peripheral blood. The receptor source for this set is a woman between 55 and 75 years old with active COVID-19. CDR3s include the opening cysteine and the closing phenylalanine or tryptophan. A D gene is named only where the DNA matches it firmly. The size field is filled for only some rows; it gives once, few, many or a size class.

16 | TRBJ2-3 | once | TRBD2 | TRBV7-2 | CASSPGTSGRLDTQYF | TGTGCCAGCAGCCCCGGGACTAGCGGGAGACTAGATACGCAGTATTTT
14 | TRBJ1-5 | once | TRBD1 | TRBV7-6 | CASSPDRGAQPQHF | TGTGCCAGCAGCCCGGACAGGGGGGCTCAGCCCCAGCATTTT
15 | TRBJ2-3 | NA | TRBD2 | TRBV7-2 | CASSPRTSGTDTQYF | TGTGCCAGCAGCCCCCGGACTAGCGGGACAGATACGCAGTATTTT
11 | TRBJ2-1 | NA | TRBD2 | TRBV20-1 | CSARPGLVPFF | TGCAGTGCTAGACCGGGACTAGTTCCGTTCTTC
14 | TRBJ1-2 | few | TRBD1 | TRBV7-9 | CASSRDRGIGGYTF | TGTGCCAGCAGCCGCGACAGGGGGATTGGTGGCTACACCTTC
13 | TRBJ1-2 | once | NA | TRBV5-1 | CASSLERSYGYTF | TGCGCCAGCAGCTTGGAGCGGTCCTATGGCTACACCTTC
14 | TRBJ2-3 | NA | NA | TRBV19 | CASRLGGRADTQYF | TGTGCCAGTAGATTAGGAGGAAGGGCAGATACGCAGTATTTT
14 | TRBJ2-4 | NA | NA | TRBV7-9 | CASSLGVVGGIQYF | TGTGCCAGCAGCTTAGGAGTCGTGGGGGGCATTCAGTACTTC
13 | TRBJ1-1 | NA | NA | TRBV28 | CASSWGMNTEAFF | TGTGCCAGCAGTTGGGGCATGAACACTGAAGCTTTCTTT
16 | TRBJ2-1 | NA | TRBD2 | TRBV4-3 | CASSLLAGGPSNEQFF | TGCGCCAGCAGCCTATTAGCGGGAGGGCCCTCCAATGAGCAGTTCTTC
15 | TRBJ2-7 | NA | NA | TRBV5-1 | CASRNLDRFTYEQYF | TGCGCCAGCAGGAACCTCGACAGGTTTACCTACGAGCAGTACTTC
19 | TRBJ2-1 | NA | TRBD2 | TRBV7-8 | CASSLDLSWGRAGFGEQFF | TGTGCCAGCAGCTTAGATCTTTCTTGGGGGAGGGCCGGATTTGGTGAGCAGTTCTTC
13 | TRBJ1-1 | NA | NA | TRBV19 | CASIGGWNTEAFF | TGTGCCAGTATAGGGGGATGGAACACTGAAGCTTTCTTT
15 | TRBJ1-5 | NA | NA | TRBV5-8 | CASSFATASNQPQHF | TGTGCCAGCAGCTTTGCGACTGCCAGCAATCAGCCCCAGCATTTT